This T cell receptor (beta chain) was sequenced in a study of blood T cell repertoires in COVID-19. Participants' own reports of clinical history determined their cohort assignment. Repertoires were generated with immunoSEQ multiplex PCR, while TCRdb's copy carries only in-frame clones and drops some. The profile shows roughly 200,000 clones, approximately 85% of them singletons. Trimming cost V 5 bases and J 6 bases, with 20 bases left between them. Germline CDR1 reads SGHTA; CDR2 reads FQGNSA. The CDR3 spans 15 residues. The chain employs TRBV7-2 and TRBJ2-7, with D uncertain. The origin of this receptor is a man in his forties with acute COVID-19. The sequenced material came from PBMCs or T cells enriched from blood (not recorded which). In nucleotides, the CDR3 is TGTGCCAGCAGCCCCTCCGGGTTTGGTGTCGGCGAGCAGTACTTC. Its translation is CASSPSGFGVGEQYF.